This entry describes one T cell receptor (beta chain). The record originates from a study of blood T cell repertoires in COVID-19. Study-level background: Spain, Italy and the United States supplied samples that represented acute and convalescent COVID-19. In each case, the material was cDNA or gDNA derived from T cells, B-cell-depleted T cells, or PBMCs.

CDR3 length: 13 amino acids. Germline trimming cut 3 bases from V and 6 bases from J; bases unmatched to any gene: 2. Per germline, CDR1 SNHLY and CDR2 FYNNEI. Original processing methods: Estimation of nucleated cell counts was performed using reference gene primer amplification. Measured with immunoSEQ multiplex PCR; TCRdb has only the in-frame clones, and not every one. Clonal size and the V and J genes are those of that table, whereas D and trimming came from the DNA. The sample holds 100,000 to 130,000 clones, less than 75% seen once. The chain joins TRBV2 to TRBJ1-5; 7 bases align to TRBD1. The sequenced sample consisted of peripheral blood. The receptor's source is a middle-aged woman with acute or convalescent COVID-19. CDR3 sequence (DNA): TGTGCCAGCAGTGACAGGGGGGCTCAGCCCCAGCATTTT. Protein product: CASSDRGAQPQHF. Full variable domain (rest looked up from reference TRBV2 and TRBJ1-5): EPEVTQTPSHQVTQMGQEVILRCVPISNHLYFYWYRQILGQKVEFLVSFYNNEISEKSEIFDDQFSVERPDGSNFTLKIRSTKLEDSAMYFCASSDRGAQPQHFGDGTRLSIL.